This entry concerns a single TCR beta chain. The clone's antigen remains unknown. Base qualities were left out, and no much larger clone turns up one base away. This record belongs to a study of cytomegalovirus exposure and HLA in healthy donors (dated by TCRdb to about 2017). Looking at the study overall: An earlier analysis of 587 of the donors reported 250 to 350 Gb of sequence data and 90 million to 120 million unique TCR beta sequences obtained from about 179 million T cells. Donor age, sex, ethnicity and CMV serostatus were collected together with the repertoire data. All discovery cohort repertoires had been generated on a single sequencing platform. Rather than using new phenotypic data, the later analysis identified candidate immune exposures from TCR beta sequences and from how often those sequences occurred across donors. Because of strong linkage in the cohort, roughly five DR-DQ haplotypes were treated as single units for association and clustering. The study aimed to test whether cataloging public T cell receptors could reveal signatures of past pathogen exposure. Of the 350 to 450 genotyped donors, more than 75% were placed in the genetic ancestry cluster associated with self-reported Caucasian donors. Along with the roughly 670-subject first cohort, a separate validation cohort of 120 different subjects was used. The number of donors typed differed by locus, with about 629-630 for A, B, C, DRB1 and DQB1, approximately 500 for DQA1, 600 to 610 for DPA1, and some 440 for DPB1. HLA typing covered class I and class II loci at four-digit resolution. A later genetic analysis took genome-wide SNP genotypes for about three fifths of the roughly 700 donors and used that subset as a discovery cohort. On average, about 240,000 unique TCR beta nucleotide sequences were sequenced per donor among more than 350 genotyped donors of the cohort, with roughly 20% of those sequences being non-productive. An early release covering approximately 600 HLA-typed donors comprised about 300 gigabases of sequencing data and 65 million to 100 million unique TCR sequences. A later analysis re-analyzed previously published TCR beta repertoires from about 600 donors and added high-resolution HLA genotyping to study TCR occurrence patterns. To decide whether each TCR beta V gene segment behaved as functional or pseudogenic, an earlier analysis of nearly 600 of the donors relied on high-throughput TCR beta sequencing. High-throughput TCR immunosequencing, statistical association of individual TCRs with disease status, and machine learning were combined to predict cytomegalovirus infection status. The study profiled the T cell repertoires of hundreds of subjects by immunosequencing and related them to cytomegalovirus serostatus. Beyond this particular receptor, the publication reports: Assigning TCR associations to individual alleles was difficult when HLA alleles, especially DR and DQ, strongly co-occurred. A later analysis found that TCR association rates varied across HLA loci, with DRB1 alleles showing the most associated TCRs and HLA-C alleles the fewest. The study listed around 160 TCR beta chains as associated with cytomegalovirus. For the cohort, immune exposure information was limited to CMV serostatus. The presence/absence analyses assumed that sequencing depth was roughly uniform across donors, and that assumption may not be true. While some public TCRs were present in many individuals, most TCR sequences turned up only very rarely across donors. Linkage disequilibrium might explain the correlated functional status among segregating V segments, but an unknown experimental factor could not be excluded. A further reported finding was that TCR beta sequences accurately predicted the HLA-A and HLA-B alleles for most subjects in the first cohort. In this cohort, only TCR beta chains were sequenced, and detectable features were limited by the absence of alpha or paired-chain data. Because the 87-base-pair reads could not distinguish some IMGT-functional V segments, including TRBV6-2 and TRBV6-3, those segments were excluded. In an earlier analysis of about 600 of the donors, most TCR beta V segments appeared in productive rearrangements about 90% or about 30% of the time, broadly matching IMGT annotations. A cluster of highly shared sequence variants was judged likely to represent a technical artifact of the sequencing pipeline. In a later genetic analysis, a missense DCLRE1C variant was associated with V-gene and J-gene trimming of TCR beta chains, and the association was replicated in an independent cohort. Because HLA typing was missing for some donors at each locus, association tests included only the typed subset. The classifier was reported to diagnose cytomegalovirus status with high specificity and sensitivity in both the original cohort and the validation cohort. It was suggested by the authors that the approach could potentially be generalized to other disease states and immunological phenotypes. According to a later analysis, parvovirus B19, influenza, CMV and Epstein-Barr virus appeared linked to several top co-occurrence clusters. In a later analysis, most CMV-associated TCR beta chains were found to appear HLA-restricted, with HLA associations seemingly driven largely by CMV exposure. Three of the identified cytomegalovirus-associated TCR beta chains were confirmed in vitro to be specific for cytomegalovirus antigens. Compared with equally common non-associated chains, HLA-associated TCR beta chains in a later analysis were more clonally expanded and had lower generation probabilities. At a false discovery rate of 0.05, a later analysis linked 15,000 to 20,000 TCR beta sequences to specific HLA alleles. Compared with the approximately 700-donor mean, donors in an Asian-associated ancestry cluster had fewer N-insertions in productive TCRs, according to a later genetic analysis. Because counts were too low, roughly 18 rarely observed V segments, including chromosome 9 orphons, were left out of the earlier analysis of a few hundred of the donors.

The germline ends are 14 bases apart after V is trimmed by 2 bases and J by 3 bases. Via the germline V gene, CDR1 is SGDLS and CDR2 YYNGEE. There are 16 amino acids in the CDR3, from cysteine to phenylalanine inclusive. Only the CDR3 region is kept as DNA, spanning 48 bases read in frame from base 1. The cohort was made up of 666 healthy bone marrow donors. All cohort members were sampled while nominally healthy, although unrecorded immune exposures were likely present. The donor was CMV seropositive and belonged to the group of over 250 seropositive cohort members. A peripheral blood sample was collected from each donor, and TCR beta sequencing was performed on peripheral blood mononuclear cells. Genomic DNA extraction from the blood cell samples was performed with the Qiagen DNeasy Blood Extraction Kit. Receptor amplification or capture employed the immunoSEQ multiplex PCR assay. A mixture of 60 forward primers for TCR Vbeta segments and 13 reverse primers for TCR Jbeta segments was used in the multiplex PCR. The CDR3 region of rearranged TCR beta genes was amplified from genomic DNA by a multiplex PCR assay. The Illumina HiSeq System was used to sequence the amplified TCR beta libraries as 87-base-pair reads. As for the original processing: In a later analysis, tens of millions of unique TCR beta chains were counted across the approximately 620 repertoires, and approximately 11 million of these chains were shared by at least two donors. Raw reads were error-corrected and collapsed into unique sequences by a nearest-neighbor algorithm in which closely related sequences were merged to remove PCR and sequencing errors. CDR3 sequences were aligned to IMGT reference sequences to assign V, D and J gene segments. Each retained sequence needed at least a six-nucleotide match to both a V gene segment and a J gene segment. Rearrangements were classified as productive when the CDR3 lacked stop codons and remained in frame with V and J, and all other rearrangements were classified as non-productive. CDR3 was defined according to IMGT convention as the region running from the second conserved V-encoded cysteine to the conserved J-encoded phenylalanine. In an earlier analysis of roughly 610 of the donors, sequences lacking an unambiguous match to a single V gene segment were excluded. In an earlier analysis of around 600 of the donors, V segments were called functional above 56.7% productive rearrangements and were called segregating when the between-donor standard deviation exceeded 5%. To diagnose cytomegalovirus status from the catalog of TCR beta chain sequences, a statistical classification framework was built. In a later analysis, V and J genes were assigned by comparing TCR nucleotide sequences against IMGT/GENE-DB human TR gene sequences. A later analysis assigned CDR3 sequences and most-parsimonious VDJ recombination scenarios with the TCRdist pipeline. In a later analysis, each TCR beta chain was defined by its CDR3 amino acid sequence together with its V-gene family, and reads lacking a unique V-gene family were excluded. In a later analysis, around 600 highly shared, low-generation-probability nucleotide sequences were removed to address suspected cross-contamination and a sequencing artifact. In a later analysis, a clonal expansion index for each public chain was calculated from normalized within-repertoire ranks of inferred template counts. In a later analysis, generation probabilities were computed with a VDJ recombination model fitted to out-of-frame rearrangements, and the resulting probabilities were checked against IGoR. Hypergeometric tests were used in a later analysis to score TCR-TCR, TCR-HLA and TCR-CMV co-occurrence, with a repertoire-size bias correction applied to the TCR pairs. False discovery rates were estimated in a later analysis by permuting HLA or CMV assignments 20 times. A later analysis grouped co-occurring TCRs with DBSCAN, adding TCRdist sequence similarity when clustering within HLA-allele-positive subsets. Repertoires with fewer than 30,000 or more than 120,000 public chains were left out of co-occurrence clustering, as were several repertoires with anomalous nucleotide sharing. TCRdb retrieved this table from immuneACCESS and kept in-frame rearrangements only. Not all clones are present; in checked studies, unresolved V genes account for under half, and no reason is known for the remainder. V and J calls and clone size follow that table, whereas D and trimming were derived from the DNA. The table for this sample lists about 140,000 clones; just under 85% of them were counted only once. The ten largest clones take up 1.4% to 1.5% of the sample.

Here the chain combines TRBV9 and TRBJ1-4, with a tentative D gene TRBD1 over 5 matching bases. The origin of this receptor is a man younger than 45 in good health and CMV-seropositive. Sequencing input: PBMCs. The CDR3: CASSVGTAEANEKLFF. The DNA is TGTGCCAGCAGCGTTGGGACTGCGGAAGCTAATGAAAAACTGTTTTTT.